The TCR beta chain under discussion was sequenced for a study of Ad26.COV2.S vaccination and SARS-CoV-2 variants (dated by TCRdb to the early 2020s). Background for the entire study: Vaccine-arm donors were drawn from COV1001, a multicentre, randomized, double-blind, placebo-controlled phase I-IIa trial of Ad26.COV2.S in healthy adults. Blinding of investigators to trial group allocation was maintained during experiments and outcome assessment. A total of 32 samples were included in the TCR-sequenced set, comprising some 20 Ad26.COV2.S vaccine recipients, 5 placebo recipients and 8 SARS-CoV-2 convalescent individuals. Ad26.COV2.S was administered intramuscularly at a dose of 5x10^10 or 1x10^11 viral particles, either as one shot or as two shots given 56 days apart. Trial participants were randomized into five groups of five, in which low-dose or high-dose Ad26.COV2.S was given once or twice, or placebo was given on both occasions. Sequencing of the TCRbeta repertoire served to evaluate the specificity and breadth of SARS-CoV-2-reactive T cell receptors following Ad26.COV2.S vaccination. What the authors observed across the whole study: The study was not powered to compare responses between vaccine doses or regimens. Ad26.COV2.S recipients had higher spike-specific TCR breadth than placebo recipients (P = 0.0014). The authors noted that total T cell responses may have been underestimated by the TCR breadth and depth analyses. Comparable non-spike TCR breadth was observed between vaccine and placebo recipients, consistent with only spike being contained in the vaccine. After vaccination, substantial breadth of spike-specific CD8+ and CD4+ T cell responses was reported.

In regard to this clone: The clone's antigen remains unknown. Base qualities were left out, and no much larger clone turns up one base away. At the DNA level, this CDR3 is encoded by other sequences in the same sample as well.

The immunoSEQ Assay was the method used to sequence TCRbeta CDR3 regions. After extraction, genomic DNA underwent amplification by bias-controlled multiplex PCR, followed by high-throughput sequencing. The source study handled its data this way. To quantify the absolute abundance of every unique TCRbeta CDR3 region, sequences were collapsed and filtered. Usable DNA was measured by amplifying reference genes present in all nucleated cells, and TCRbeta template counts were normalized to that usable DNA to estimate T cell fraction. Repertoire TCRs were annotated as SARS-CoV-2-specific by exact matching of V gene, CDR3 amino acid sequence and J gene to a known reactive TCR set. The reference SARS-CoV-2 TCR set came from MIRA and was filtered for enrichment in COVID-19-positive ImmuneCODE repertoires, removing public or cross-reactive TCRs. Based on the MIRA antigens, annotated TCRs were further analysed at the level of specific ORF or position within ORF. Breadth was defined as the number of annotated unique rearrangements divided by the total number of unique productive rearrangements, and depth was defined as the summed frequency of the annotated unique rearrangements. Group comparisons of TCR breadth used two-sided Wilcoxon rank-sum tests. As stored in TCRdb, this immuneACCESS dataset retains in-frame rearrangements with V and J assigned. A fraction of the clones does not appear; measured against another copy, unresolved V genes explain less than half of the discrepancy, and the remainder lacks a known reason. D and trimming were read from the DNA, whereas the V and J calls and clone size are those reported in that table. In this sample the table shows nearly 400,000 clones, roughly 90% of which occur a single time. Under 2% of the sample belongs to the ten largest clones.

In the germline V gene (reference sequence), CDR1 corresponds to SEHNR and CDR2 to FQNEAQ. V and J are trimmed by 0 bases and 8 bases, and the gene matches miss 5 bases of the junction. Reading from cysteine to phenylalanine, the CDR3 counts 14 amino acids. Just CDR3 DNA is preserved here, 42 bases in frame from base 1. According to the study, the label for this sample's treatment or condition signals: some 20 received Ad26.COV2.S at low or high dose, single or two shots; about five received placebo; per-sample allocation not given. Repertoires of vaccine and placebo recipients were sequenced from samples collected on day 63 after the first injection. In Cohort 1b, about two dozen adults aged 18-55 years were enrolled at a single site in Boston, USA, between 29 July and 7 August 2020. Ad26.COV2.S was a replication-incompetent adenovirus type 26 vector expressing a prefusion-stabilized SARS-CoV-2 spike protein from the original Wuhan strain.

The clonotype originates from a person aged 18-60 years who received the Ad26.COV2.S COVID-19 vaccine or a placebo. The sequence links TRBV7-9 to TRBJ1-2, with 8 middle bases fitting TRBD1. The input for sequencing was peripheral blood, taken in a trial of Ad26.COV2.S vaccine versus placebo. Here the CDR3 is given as CASSLAGQGDGYTF. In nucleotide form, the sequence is TGTGCCAGCAGCTTAGCCGGACAGGGTGACGGCTACACCTTC.